The 20 T cell receptor beta chains below were found in one sample sequenced in a study of T cells in Graves' hyperthyroidism and ophthalmopathy. Amplification targeted TCR beta CDR3 regions from RNA transcripts. Primed by the HTBI set, a first-round RT-PCR was run on the TCR CDR3. Using its own MiXCR run on the multiplex PCR reads, TCRdb lists one record per CDR3 protein. The table shows hundreds of thousands of distinct CDR3 sequences, with 15% occurring only once. Specimen: blood. Every receptor here comes from a woman between 55 and 75 years old with Graves' ophthalmopathy.

Ten or more counts support this clonotype. J is TRBJ1-5 and V is TRBV6-1; TRBD1 aligns across 7 bases. This CDR3 contains 14 residues. Germline V gives CDR1 MNHNS, CDR2 SASEGT. The V gene end was trimmed by 6 bases and the J gene end by 6 bases; junction bases not matched to a gene: 8. The CDR3 loop reads CASRTSPGGQPQHF. As DNA, the CDR3 is TGTGCCAGCAGGACCTCTCCAGGGGGTCAGCCCCAGCATTTT.

This clonotype was detected many times. The chain employs TRBV7-9 and TRBJ2-2; TRBD2 aligns across 10 bases. V lost 1 base and J lost 3; bases outside the gene matches: 2. Germline V gene sequence: CDR1 SEHNR, CDR2 FQNEAQ (reference sequence). The CDR3 has 16 amino acids. The CDR3 region has the DNA TGTGCCAGCAGCTTAGGTGGACTAGCGGACACCGGGGAGCTGTTTTTT. This sequence encodes CASSLGGLADTGELFF.

In this sample, this clonotype turned up many times. The V gene is TRBV20-1, the J gene TRBJ2-7; 7 bases match TRBD2. The trim removed 2 bases at V and 2 bases at J, leaving 9 bases unmatched. The CDR3 consists of 15 residues. CDR1 DFQATT and CDR2 SNEGSKA come from the germline V gene (reference sequence). Here the CDR3 reads CSARRGSGSPYEQYF. The CDR3 DNA is TGCAGTGCTAGAAGGGGTAGCGGGTCACCCTACGAGCAGTACTTC.

This clonotype was seen at least ten times. Here the CDR3 DNA reads TGCAGTGCTAGAGATTACGGCGTTACCTACGAGCAGTACTTC. This translates into CSARDYGVTYEQYF. The chain employs TRBV20-1 and TRBJ2-7, with D hard to call. V dropped 0 bases and J dropped 2 bases, with 11 bases sitting between them. Germline V gene sequence: CDR1 DFQATT, CDR2 SNEGSKA (reference sequence). The CDR3 totals 14 residues.

This clonotype was observed many times. The V gene is TRBV7-9, the J gene TRBJ2-1, with D perhaps assigned TRBD1 or TRBD2 (6 bases each). Deletions cut 5 bases from V and 3 bases from J, with 17 bases between. The CDR3 spans 16 residues. Germline lookup yields CDR1 SEHNR and CDR2 FQNEAQ (reference sequence). The CDR3 coding sequence is TGTGCCAGCAGCCGAGAGACGGGGGCCGTCTACAATGAGCAGTTCTTC. Translation: CASSRETGAVYNEQFF.

The chain is built from TRBV27 and TRBJ2-6; TRBD1 or TRBD2 may be the D gene (6 bases each). V was pared by 1 base and J by 4 bases, with 11 bases between. This CDR3 comprises 16 residues. Germline assignment: CDR1 MNHEY and CDR2 SMNVEV (reference sequence). In DNA form, the CDR3 reads TGTGCCAGCAGTTTATTCTGGGGGGCGGGGGCCAACGTCCTGACTTTC. It specifies CASSLFWGAGANVLTF.

This chain joins TRBV28 and TRBJ2-2, with D possibly called TRBD1 or TRBD2 (6 bases each). V was cut by 3 bases and J by 7 bases, with 12 bases left in between. CDR3 length: 14 amino acids. CDR1 and CDR2 from the germline V gene are MDHEN and SYDVKM. In DNA, the CDR3 is TGTGCCAGCAGTTTTCCGGGGGCGAACGGGGAGCTGTTTTTT. This gives the protein CASSFPGANGELFF. The variable domain in full, with the rest retrieved from reference TRBV28 and TRBJ2-2, is DVKVTQSSRYLVKRTGEKVFLECVQDMDHENMFWYRQDPGLGLRLIYFSYDVKMKEKGDIPEGYSVSREKKERFSLILESASTNQTSMYLCASSFPGANGELFFGEGSRLTVL.

In its sample, this clonotype was seen a few times. The chain is built from TRBV19 and TRBJ2-3; D not certain. This CDR3 is 14 amino acids long. Germline V gene data show CDR1 as LNHDA and CDR2 as SQIVND (reference sequence). V was clipped by 0 bases and J by 0 bases, with 4 bases between them. The DNA of the CDR3 is TGTGCCAGTAGTATAGAGACTAGCACAGATACGCAGTATTTT. Protein: CASSIETSTDTQYF.

This clonotype came up many times. The chain employs TRBV7-9 and TRBJ2-3, with 10 bases aligning to TRBD2. The trim removed 5 bases at V and 0 bases at J, leaving 8 bases unmatched. The CDR3 length is 17 residues. Germline CDR1 is SEHNR and CDR2 is FQNEAQ (reference sequence). CDR3 nucleotides: TGTGCCAGCAGCCCCTGGACTAGCGGACCTAGCACAGATACGCAGTATTTT. Translation: CASSPWTSGPSTDTQYF.

A note on this clonotype: A much larger clone differs by one base, so this may be a read error. The rearrangement joins TRBV11-2 to TRBJ2-4; no definite D call. The CDR3 runs to 16 residues. From germline, CDR1 is SGHAT and CDR2 FQNNGV. V lost 1 base and J 1 base, leaving 11 bases between the germline ends. The CDR3 region is CASSLVNRQAKNIQYF. CDR3 DNA: TGTGCCAGCAGCTTAGTCAATCGGCAGGCCAAAAACATTCAGTACTTC.

This clonotype was observed a few times. This sequence joins TRBV15 and TRBJ2-2; D possibly corresponds to TRBD2 (6 bases). Between the trimmed V and J ends, which lost 0 bases and 7 bases, there was a span of 15 bases. Germline V gene sequence: CDR1 LNHNV, CDR2 YYDKDF (reference sequence). The CDR3 contains 16 residues. CDR3: CATSRDGWGEYGELFF. In DNA, the CDR3 is TGTGCCACCAGCAGAGATGGTTGGGGGGAGTACGGGGAGCTGTTTTTT.

This chain uses TRBV6-4 with TRBJ2-1; D not resolved. Looked up from germline, CDR1 is MRHNA and CDR2 is SNTAGT. V shed 3 bases and J shed 3 bases, with 12 bases lying between them. This CDR3 is built from 15 residues. This CDR3 is CASSELHGNYNEQFF. The CDR3 nucleotides read TGTGCCAGCAGTGAACTGCACGGAAACTACAATGAGCAGTTCTTC.

The chain combines TRBV5-1 with TRBJ2-5; perhaps TRBD1 as D (5 bases). Trimming took 4 bases from V and 4 from J, leaving 14 bases between them. Germline V CDR1 and CDR2: SGHRS, YFSETQ. The CDR3 extends over 14 amino acids. The CDR3 bases are TGCGCCAGCAGCCCTGCAGGGATAGGAGAGACCCAGTACTTC. Amino acid sequence: CASSPAGIGETQYF.

The chain recombines TRBV5-1 with TRBJ2-7; tentative D call: TRBD1 (6 bases). The length of the CDR3 is 14 residues. Germline V gene data show CDR1 as SGHRS and CDR2 as YFSETQ. The V end was cut by 1 base, the J end by 2 bases, with 10 bases between. CDR3 DNA sequence: TGCGCCAGCAGCTTGCCGTGGGGGCCCTACGAGCAGTACTTC. It yields the protein CASSLPWGPYEQYF.

This clonotype was observed a few times. The V call is TRBV7-8, the J call TRBJ1-1; D uncertain. V was trimmed by 1 base and J by 1 base, leaving 7 bases between them. Germline V lookup: CDR1 SGHVS, CDR2 FQNEAQ. The CDR3 runs to 14 residues. CDR3 sequence reads: CASSLDEQNTEAFF. The CDR3 DNA reads TGTGCCAGCAGCTTAGATGAGCAGAACACTGAAGCTTTCTTT.

The rearrangement links TRBV9 to TRBJ2-2; D perhaps matches TRBD2 (6 bases). Germline CDR1 reads SGDLS; CDR2 reads YYNGEE. CDR3 size: 14 residues. The V gene lost 0 bases and the J gene lost 5 bases, with 8 bases spanning the gap. This chain's CDR3 is CASSVGSGTGELFF. In nucleotides, the CDR3 is TGTGCCAGCAGCGTAGGCAGCGGGACCGGGGAGCTGTTTTTT. The whole variable domain, filled in from reference TRBV9 and TRBJ2-2, reads DSGVTQTPKHLITATGQRVTLRCSPRSGDLSVYWYQQSLDQGLQFLIQYYNGEERAKGNILERFSAQQFPDLHSELNLSSLELGDSALYFCASSVGSGTGELFFGEGSRLTVL.

This clonotype was detected many times. The V call is TRBV5-1, the J call TRBJ2-7, with 8 positions matching TRBD2. The germline gives CDR1 SGHRS, CDR2 YFSETQ. The CDR3 has 15 amino acids. Losses at the gene ends were 0 bases for V and 3 bases for J; bases not matched to a gene: 5. In DNA form, the CDR3 reads TGCGCCAGCAGCTTGGCCGGGGGGGCCAACTACGAGCAGTACTTC. Amino acids: CASSLAGGANYEQYF. The full variable domain, completed using reference TRBV5-1 and TRBJ2-7, is KAGVTQTPRYLIKTRGQQVTLSCSPISGHRSVSWYQQTPGQGLQFLFEYFSETQRNKGNFPGRFSGRQFSNSRSEMNVSTLELGDSALYLCASSLAGGANYEQYFGPGTRLTVT.

V gene TRBV4-1 combines with J gene TRBJ1-2, with D possibly TRBD1 on 5 matching bases. CDR1 and CDR2 (germline): MGHRA, YSYEKL. The CDR3 is made up of 16 amino acids. Trimming stripped 0 bases from V and 3 bases from J, with 14 bases between. The CDR3 region has the DNA TGCGCCAGCAGCCAAGAAATGGGGCAGCTAGACTATGGCTACACCTTC. Its translation is CASSQEMGQLDYGYTF.

This clonotype has more than one count but fewer than ten. This sequence joins TRBV29-1 and TRBJ2-3, with TRBD2 matching over 11 bases. The V segment lost 1 base and the J segment 0 bases; nucleotides outside the gene matches: 6. Germline V gene lookup returns CDR1 SQVTM and CDR2 ANQGSEA. The CDR3 runs to 17 residues. The CDR3 DNA reads TGCAGCGTTGAAGGTGGGACTAGCGGAGGTAGCACAGATACGCAGTATTTT. Protein sequence: CSVEGGTSGGSTDTQYF.

This clonotype was counted ten times or more. This rearrangement joins TRBV7-3 to TRBJ2-3; D is perhaps TRBD1 (6 bases). Germline CDR1 is SGHTA and CDR2 is FQGTGA. Trimming took 5 bases from V and 4 from J, leaving 10 bases between them. The CDR3 length is 13 residues. The CDR3 loop reads CASSVQGSDTQYF. For the CDR3, the DNA is TGTGCCAGCAGCGTACAGGGTTCAGATACGCAGTATTTT.